The clone carrying this TCR beta chain has at least ten counts. Its specificity is not known. TCRdb ran MiXCR on the RACE reads and lists one entry per CDR3 protein. The sample gives fewer than 85,000 distinct CDR3 sequences, 8.5% to 10% of which show up once; approximately 1.5% is in the top ten. The data were obtained in a study of human T cells and chemical hapten exposure. On the study more broadly: Across samples, TCR yields varied, mostly owing to small differences in pooled library volumes.

J lost 6 bases, V lost 2 bases, and 6 bases had no gene match. Germline V lookup: CDR1 MDHEN, CDR2 SYDVKM. There are 14 residues in the CDR3. Stated time point: healthy volunteer bleed at 6 weeks. The total RNA was obtained from whole blood that was not fractionated. Findings of the study overall: DPC sensitization left the count of TCRs above 1 in 1000 unchanged.

This clonotype was obtained from a female donor in good health. Some clones in this sample may be carry-over from other donors' samples. Material: whole blood. This chain links TRBV28 with TRBJ1-1; 7 bases are a match to TRBD1. The CDR3 sequence is CASSLTGALAEAFF. The CDR3 DNA is TGTGCCAGCAGTTTAACAGGGGCGCTTGCTGAAGCTTTCTTT.